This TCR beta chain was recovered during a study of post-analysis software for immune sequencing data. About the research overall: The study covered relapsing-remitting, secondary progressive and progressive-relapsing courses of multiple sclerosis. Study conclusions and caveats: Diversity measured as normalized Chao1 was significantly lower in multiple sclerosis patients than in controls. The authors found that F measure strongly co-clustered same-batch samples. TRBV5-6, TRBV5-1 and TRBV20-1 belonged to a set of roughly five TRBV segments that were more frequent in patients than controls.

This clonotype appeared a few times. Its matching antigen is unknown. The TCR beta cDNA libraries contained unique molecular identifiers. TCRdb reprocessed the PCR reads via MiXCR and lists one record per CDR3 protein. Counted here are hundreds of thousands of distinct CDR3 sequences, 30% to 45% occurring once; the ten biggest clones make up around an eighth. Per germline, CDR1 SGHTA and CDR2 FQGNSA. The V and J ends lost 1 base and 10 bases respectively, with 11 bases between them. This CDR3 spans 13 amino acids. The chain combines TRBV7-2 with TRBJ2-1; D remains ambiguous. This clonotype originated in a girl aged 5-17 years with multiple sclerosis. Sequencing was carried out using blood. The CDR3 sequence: CASSLVGSGEQFF. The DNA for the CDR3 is TGTGCCAGCAGCTTAGTGGGTTCCGGAGAGCAGTTCTTC.